This T cell receptor (beta chain) appears in the sequencing data of a study of T-cell memory formation after mild COVID-19. In the study overall: TCR clusters were mostly confined to one donor each. Overall study results and limits: Contracting CD4+ clones lay largely in CM and EM, with CD8+ ones residing in EMRA. The finding that pre-infection memory included some responding clones suggested that cross-reactive memory joined.

Concerning this clonotype itself: Its antigen remains unidentified. A much bigger clone sits one base away, suggesting this may be a read error.

This CDR3 has 12 residues. Germline V lookup: CDR1 SQVTM, CDR2 ANQGSEA. Trimming removed 7 bases at V and 0 bases at J, with 10 bases between. TCRdb reanalysed the 5' RACE reads using MiXCR and keeps one entry per CDR3 protein. This sample carries 450,000 or so distinct CDR3 sequences, around a quarter of them seen once, and the ten largest clones take under 15%. Sequenced material: PBMCs or a T cell subset sorted from them (not recorded which). The V gene is TRBV29-1, the J gene TRBJ2-7, with D perhaps TRBD1 (6 bases). The TCR comes from an adult woman who had mild COVID-19 (a few samples of this study predate the infection). Cell type and time point are not known. The CDR3 is CSGGTTSYEQYF. The CDR3 nucleotides read TGCAGCGGGGGGACAACCTCCTACGAGCAGTACTTC.